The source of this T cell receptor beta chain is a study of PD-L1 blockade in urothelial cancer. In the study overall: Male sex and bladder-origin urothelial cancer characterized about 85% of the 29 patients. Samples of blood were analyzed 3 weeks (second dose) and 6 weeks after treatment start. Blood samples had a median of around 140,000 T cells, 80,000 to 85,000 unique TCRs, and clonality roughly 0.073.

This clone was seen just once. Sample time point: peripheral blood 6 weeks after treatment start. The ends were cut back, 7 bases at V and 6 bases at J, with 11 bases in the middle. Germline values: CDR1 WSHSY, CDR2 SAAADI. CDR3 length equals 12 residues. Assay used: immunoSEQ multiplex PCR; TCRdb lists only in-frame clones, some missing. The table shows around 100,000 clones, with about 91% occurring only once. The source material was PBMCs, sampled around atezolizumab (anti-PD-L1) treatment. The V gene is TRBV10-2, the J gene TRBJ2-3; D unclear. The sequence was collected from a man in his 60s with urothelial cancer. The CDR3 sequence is CASNMGRDTQYF. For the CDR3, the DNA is TGCGCCAGCAACATGGGCAGGGATACGCAGTATTTT.